A single sample gave rise to the 2 T cell receptor beta chains below, sequenced in a study of cytomegalovirus exposure and HLA in healthy donors. In the PCR, 60 Vbeta and 13 Jbeta primers were used. Clones were sequenced by immunoSEQ multiplex PCR, and TCRdb holds only the in-frame ones, with some missing. The sample has some 150,000 clones; approximately 74% are singletons. The sample comprised PBMCs. These receptors were collected from a man between 18 and 29 years old in good health and CMV-seropositive.

This rearrangement joins TRBV6-1 to TRBJ1-5, with 8 bases aligning to TRBD1. CDR1 MNHNS and CDR2 SASEGT come from the germline V gene. The junction had 10 bases not matched to a gene; V was cut back by 8 bases and J by 4 bases. This CDR3 contains 15 residues. The CDR3 protein is CASPGAGGDNQPQHF. The CDR3 region has the DNA TGTGCCAGCCCAGGGGCAGGGGGCGATAATCAGCCCCAGCATTTT.

V gene TRBV6-4 combines with J gene TRBJ2-1; D might be TRBD1 (5 bases). V lost 2 bases, J lost 5 bases, and 13 bases lay in between. CDR1 MRHNA and CDR2 SNTAGT come from the germline V gene. CDR3 size: 15 residues. DNA of the CDR3: TGTGCCAGCAGTGACAAAAAGGGGTTACACAATGAGCAGTTCTTC. It specifies CASSDKKGLHNEQFF.